A selection of T cell receptor beta chains follows, all from one sample in a study of naive and memory T cell subsets. Using its own MiXCR run on the UMI-ligation and nested PCR reads, TCRdb lists one record per CDR3 protein. The table shows more than 13,000 distinct CDR3 sequences, with around 5.5% occurring only once. Specimen: skin, collected from a tuberculin skin test site. The receptors were sampled from an adult in good health. CDR3s include the opening cysteine and the closing phenylalanine or tryptophan.

v_call | cdr3_aa
TRBV7-2 | CASSLETGYNSPLHF
TRBV30 | CAWATIHPNLGQYF
TRBV7-2 | CASSLAGRSTGELFF
TRBV27 | CAVPWTQYF
TRBV4-3 | CASSQAAGAPYEQYF
TRBV20-1 | CSAASVGGASDTQYF
TRBV7-9 | CASSFSQGVNYGYTF
TRBV6-5 | CASSRFQGDGAGNTIYF
TRBV24-1 | CATSDSGPGSYEQYF
TRBV30 | CAWSHRLLRGETQYF
TRBV14 | CASSRPGQGLGANVLTF
TRBV5-1 | CASREGVNYGYTF
TRBV12-3/TRBV12-4 | CASSLAGNGYTF
TRBV6-2/TRBV6-3 | CASRQLEGFTEAFF
TRBV19 | CASRGQLPPRNTIYF
TRBV2 | CASSVRDRGPGELFF
TRBV20-1 | CSARSLSYNSPLHF
TRBV30 | CAWSVMGNTEAFF
TRBV20-1 | CSAAPFRLAGGDTQYF
TRBV19 | CASTPQRGSTLGYTF
TRBV29-1 | CSVGWGPDTQYF
TRBV4-2 | CASSQDRSSSYEQYF
TRBV10-2 | CASSPGGDINSPLHF
TRBV7-2 | CASSLIGGASGYTF
TRBV27 | CASSFGNGGNTEAFF
TRBV18 | CASSPLRDSSSYEQYF
TRBV20-1 | CSARGGQGAGNTIYF
TRBV29-1 | CSVFRTGNTEAFF
TRBV6-2/TRBV6-3 | CASSKIGARLSSYEQYF
TRBV6-2/TRBV6-3 | CASSETDRETQYF
TRBV2 | CASSRDREKLFF
TRBV7-9 | CASSPGTAYQETQYF
TRBV2 | CASKDSRLTDTQYF
TRBV20-1 | CSAFPGRVNQPQHF
TRBV6-1 | CASRTTGRENSPLHF
TRBV20-1 | CSAIRTGPHQPQHF
TRBV18 | CASSPGTDYEQYF
TRBV12-3/TRBV12-4 | CASSPTPGQSNFYEQYF
TRBV5-1 | CASSFTGSTGELFF
TRBV5-1 | CASSLGWDSGANVLTF